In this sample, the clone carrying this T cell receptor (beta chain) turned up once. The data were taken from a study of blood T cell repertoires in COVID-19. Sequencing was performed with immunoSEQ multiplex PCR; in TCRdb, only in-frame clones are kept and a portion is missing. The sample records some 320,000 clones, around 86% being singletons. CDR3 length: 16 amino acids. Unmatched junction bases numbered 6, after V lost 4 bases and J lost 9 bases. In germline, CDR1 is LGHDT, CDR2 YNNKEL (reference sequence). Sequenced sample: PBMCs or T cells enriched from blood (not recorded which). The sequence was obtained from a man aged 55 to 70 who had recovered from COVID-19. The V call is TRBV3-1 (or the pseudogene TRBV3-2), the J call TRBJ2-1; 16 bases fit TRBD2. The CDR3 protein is CASSPSGTSGRGEQFF. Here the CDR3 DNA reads TGTGCCAGCAGCCCGTCCGGGACTAGCGGGAGGGGTGAGCAGTTCTTC.